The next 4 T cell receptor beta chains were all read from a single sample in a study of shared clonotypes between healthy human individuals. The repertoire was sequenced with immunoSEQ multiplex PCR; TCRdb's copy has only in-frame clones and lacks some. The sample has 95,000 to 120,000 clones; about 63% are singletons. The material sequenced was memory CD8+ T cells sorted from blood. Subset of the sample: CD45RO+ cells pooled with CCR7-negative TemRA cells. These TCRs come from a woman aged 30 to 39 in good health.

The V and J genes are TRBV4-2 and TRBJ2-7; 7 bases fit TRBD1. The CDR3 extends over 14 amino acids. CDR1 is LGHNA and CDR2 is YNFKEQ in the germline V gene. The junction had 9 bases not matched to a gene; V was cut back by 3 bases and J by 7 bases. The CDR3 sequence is CASSHLYRGGEQYF. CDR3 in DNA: TGTGCCAGCAGCCACCTTTACAGGGGCGGGGAGCAGTACTTC.

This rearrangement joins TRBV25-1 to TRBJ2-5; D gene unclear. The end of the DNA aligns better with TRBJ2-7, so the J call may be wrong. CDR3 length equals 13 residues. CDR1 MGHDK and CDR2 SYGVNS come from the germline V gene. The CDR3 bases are TGTGCCAGCAGAAACAGTGACTCCTACGAGCAGTACTTC. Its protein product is CASRNSDSYEQYF.

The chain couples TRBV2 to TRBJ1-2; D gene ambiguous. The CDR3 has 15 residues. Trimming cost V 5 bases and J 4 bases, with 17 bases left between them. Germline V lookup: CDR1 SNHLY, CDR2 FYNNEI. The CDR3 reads CASSPTSAGIYGYTF. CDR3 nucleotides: TGTGCCAGCAGTCCGACATCCGCGGGGATCTATGGCTACACCTTC.

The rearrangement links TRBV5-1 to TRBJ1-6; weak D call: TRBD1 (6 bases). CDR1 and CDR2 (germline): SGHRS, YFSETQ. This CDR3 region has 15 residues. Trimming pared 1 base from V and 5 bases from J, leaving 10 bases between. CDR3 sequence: CASSLLGGHNSPLHF. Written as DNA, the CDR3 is TGCGCCAGCAGCTTGTTGGGGGGGCATAATTCACCCCTCCACTTT.